The rows below give T cell receptor beta chains drawn from one sample of a study of blood T cell repertoires in COVID-19. Assay used: immunoSEQ multiplex PCR; TCRdb lists only in-frame clones, some missing. The table records approximately 140,000 clones, roughly 80% of them present only once. The sequenced sample consisted of peripheral blood. All receptors derive from a woman aged 40-49 years with active or convalescent COVID-19. CDR3s include the opening cysteine and the closing phenylalanine or tryptophan. The D gene is left open where the match is weak. Expanded clones get a size class; other rows say once, few or many, or leave the size out.

abundance	j_gene	v_gene	d_gene	CDR3aa	CDR3nt
.	TRBJ2-2	TRBV7-9	TRBD2	CASSLGTSGTGELFF	TGTGCCAGCAGCTTAGGGACTAGCGGCACCGGGGAGCTGTTTTTT
.	TRBJ1-2	TRBV4-2	TRBD1	CASSQIVGTGAYGYTF	TGTGCCAGCTCCCAGATCGTGGGGACAGGCGCTTATGGCTACACCTTC
.	TRBJ2-1	TRBV5-1	.	CASSLAEWRTYNEQFF	TGCGCCAGCAGCTTGGCGGAGTGGAGAACCTACAATGAGCAGTTCTTC
.	TRBJ1-5	TRBV19	TRBD1	CASSIASQGNQPQHF	TGTGCCAGTAGTATAGCATCACAGGGGAATCAGCCCCAGCATTTT
few	TRBJ1-4	TRBV30	.	CAWSVAQIQGSANEKLFF	TGTGCCTGGAGTGTCGCTCAAATTCAGGGTTCGGCTAATGAAAAACTGTTTTTT
.	TRBJ1-3	TRBV30	TRBD1	CAWSGDRASGNTIYF	TGTGCCTGGAGTGGCGACAGGGCCTCTGGAAACACCATATATTTT
.	TRBJ1-1	TRBV11-2	.	CASSLVRTEAFF	TGTGCCAGCAGCTTAGTCCGCACTGAAGCTTTCTTT
.	TRBJ2-7	TRBV6-5	.	CASSTGPYEQYF	TGTGCCAGCAGTACTGGGCCCTACGAGCAGTACTTC
medium-sized	TRBJ1-6	TRBV11-2	.	CASSPDSNSPLHF	TGTGCCAGCAGCCCGGACAGTAATTCACCCCTCCACTTT
.	TRBJ1-6	TRBV2	.	CASSEREGSGHSPLHF	TGTGCCAGCAGTGAACGGGAGGGGAGCGGGCATTCACCCCTCCACTTT
.	TRBJ1-1	TRBV19	.	CASSIRRGWATEAFF	TGTGCCAGTAGTATAAGGAGGGGATGGGCCACTGAAGCTTTCTTT
.	TRBJ2-3	TRBV6-5	TRBD1	CASRRNRGSDTQYF	TGTGCCAGCAGGCGAAACAGGGGCTCCGATACGCAGTATTTT
.	TRBJ1-2	TRBV28	.	CASSLFQPGYGYTF	TGTGCCAGCAGTTTGTTTCAACCAGGCTATGGCTACACCTTC
.	TRBJ2-1	TRBV4-1	TRBD2	CASSQSGLAVSLSYNEQFF	TGCGCCAGCAGCCAAAGCGGACTAGCGGTTAGCTTATCCTACAATGAGCAGTTCTTC
few	TRBJ2-7	TRBV15	TRBD1	CATRDQGAGYEQYF	TGTGCCACCAGAGATCAGGGGGCGGGGTACGAGCAGTACTTC
.	TRBJ2-6	TRBV14	.	CASSQDGTLSGANVLTF	TGTGCCAGCAGCCAAGATGGGACACTCTCTGGGGCCAACGTCCTGACTTTC
.	TRBJ1-4	TRBV6-5	TRBD1	CASSQRTGNEKLFF	TGTGCCAGCAGTCAGAGGACAGGGAATGAAAAACTGTTTTTT
.	TRBJ1-4	TRBV28	.	CATSTREGDYEKLFF	TGTGCCACTTCCACCCGAGAGGGCGACTATGAAAAACTGTTTTTT
few	TRBJ1-6	TRBV27	TRBD1	CASSSIITGAWDNSPLHF	TGTGCCAGCAGTTCCATAATTACAGGGGCTTGGGATAATTCACCCCTCCACTTT